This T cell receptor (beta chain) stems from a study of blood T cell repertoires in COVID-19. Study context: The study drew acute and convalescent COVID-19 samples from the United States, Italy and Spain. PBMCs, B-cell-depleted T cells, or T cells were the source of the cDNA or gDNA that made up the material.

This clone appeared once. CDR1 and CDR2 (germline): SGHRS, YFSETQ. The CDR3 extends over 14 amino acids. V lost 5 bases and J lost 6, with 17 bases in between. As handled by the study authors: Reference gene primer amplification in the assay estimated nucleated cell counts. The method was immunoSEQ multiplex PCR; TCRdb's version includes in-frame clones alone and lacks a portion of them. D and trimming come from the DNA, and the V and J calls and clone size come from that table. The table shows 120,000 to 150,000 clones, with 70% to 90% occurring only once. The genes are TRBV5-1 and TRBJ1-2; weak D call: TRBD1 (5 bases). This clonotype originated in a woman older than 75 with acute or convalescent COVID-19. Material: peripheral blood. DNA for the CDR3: TGCGCCAGCAGGGCTCAGGACACCCTAGATGGCTACACCTTC. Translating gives CASRAQDTLDGYTF.